What follows are 24 T cell receptor beta chains derived from one specimen sequenced in a study of blood T cells in healthy people across ages. The second PCR ran 7 to 11 cycles with a sample-barcoded 5' primer and J-beta primers. One entry per CDR3 protein results from TCRdb running MiXCR on the 5' RACE reads. The sample contains about 1,500,000 distinct CDR3 sequences, 28% of which appear only once. The specimen was blood. Receptors originate from a woman in her 30s in good health.

The V and J genes are TRBV29-1 and TRBJ2-1; D is possibly TRBD1 (6 bases). Trimming left V 7 bases short and J 7 bases short, with 20 bases between. The CDR3 is 14 amino acids. Germline V lookup: CDR1 SQVTM, CDR2 ANQGSEA. This CDR3 is CSARGPTRWNEQFF. The CDR3 DNA reads TGCAGCGCCAGGGGCCCCACACGGTGGAATGAGCAGTTCTTC.

With respect to this clonotype: A read error may explain this, as a much larger clone is one base away. The chain combines TRBV7-2 with TRBJ1-5, with a tentative D call TRBD1 (6 bases). The CDR3 length is 13 residues. Germline loops: CDR1 SGHTA, CDR2 FQGNSA. DNA of the CDR3: TGTGCCAGCAGCCTTAGGGGGGAACAGCTCCAGCATTTT. It is translated as CASSLRGEQLQHF.

This clonotype was detected ten times or more. This chain joins TRBV29-1 and TRBJ2-5; D remains ambiguous. Trimming left V 0 bases short and J 13 bases short, with 15 bases between. Germline CDR1 and CDR2: SQVTM and ANQGSEA. This CDR3 spans 12 amino acids. The CDR3 bases are TGCAGCGTTGAAGAGTTAGTGCCAAAGAGGTACTTC. Protein: CSVEELVPKRYF.

CDR3 loop: CASSFSTGSTDTQYF. CDR3 coding DNA: TGCGCCAGCAGCTTCTCAACAGGGAGCACAGATACGCAGTATTTT. V and J are TRBV5-1 and TRBJ2-3; possibly TRBD1 for D (6 bases). CDR3 length: 15 amino acids. The germline V and J ends were trimmed by 2 bases and 0 bases, with 10 bases remaining between them. Germline-derived CDR1 and CDR2 are SGHRS and YFSETQ.

The V gene is TRBV4-1, the J gene TRBJ2-7; TRBD1 agrees at 9 bases. The length of the CDR3 is 16 residues. J lost 2 bases, V lost 0 bases, and 5 bases had no gene match. CDR1 is MGHRA and CDR2 is YSYEKL in the germline V gene. CDR3 bases: TGCGCCAGCAGCCAAGAAGGGGGGACAGGGACCTACGAGCAGTACTTC. This sequence encodes CASSQEGGTGTYEQYF.

The chain links TRBV5-6 to TRBJ1-2; no definite D call. Germline V gene lookup returns CDR1 SGHDT and CDR2 YYEEEE. The CDR3 has 12 amino acids. The V end lost 3 bases, the J end lost 6 bases, and 9 bases lay between the germline ends. For the CDR3, the DNA is TGTGCCAGCAGCTGGGGAAGGAATGGCTACACCTTC. Translation: CASSWGRNGYTF.

This clonotype came up a few times. The genes are TRBV5-1 and TRBJ2-3; D remains unclear. CDR1 is SGHRS and CDR2 is YFSETQ in the germline V gene. This CDR3 comprises 17 residues. Trimming took 3 bases from V and 5 from J, leaving 22 bases between them. CDR3 coding DNA: TGCGCCAGCAGCTCTACCACTCGCTTAGATCCCTTAGATACGCAGTATTTT. Residues: CASSSTTRLDPLDTQYF.

The chain links TRBV7-2 to TRBJ2-3; D might be TRBD1 (5 bases). Germline loops: CDR1 SGHTA, CDR2 FQGNSA. This CDR3 has 15 amino acids. Trimming pared 1 base from V and 2 bases from J, leaving 10 bases between. The CDR3 loop is CASSLEGLPTDTQYF. The DNA of the CDR3 is TGTGCCAGCAGCTTAGAGGGGCTCCCCACAGATACGCAGTATTTT.

The chain links TRBV4-3 to TRBJ1-1; D unclear. Germline V lookup: CDR1 LGHNA, CDR2 YSLEER. V shed 0 bases and J shed 3 bases, with 5 bases lying between them. This CDR3 spans 13 amino acids. CDR3: CASSQDLDTEAFF. The CDR3 nucleotides read TGCGCCAGCAGCCAAGATCTGGACACTGAAGCTTTCTTT.

This clonotype was seen a few times. The chain is built from TRBV19 and TRBJ2-7; 7 nucleotides agree with TRBD1. V lost 4 bases and J lost 5; bases outside the gene matches: 11. The germline V gene has CDR1 LNHDA and CDR2 SQIVND (reference sequence). The CDR3 contains 15 residues. The CDR3 region is CASSKASTGNNEQYF. The CDR3 DNA reads as TGTGCCAGTAGTAAAGCCTCGACAGGGAACAACGAGCAGTACTTC.

Comment on this clonotype: A much larger clone differs from this one at a single base, so this may be a read error. The V and J genes are TRBV7-2 and TRBJ2-4; tentatively, D is TRBD2 (6 bases). Germline loops: CDR1 SGHTA, CDR2 FQGNSA. The CDR3 is 15 amino acids. The CDR3 region is CASSLTQLAKSIQYF. The CDR3 nucleotides read TGTGCCAGCAGCTTAACCCAACTAGCCAAAAGCATTCAGTACTTC.

This chain connects TRBV11-2 to TRBJ2-7; D might be TRBD2 (6 bases). Germline CDR1 is SGHAT and CDR2 is FQNNGV. The CDR3 covers 14 residues. Trimming cost V 5 bases and J 1 base, with 12 bases left between them. The CDR3: CASSAGSASYEQYF. The CDR3 coding sequence is TGTGCCAGCAGCGCGGGGAGCGCATCCTACGAGCAGTACTTC.

This chain connects TRBV7-9 to TRBJ1-2; a possible D gene is TRBD1 (5 bases). V was pared by 5 bases and J by 3 bases, with 19 bases between. Germline lookup yields CDR1 SEHNR and CDR2 FQNEAQ (reference sequence). The CDR3 runs 16 residues. The CDR3 bases are TGTGCCAGCAGCCTACGAACCTCAGGGAATCACTATGGCTACACCTTC. Its translation: CASSLRTSGNHYGYTF.

This sequence joins TRBV3-1 and TRBJ2-1; 8 bases agree with TRBD2. This CDR3 spans 16 amino acids. The germline CDR1 and CDR2 sequences are LGHDT and YNNKEL (reference sequence). The V gene end was trimmed by 5 bases and the J gene end by 6 bases; junction bases not matched to a gene: 12. The CDR3 sequence is CASSALGGRWGNEQFF. CDR3 sequence (DNA): TGTGCCAGCAGCGCCTTAGGCGGGAGGTGGGGCAATGAGCAGTTCTTC.

The sample holds many counts of this clonotype. V usage is TRBV7-2 and J usage is TRBJ2-7; 7 bases match TRBD2. Germline lookup yields CDR1 SGHTA and CDR2 FQGNSA. This CDR3 spans 12 amino acids. Germline trimming cut 8 bases from V and 6 bases from J; bases unmatched to any gene: 7. CDR3 coding DNA: TGTGCCAGCGAGGCTAGCGGCACCGAGCAGTACTTC. Protein sequence: CASEASGTEQYF.

The chain recombines TRBV6-6 with TRBJ2-1; 8 bases align to TRBD1. This CDR3 has 16 residues. Trimming took 4 bases from V and 0 from J; bases not matched to a gene: 5. Per germline, CDR1 MNHNY and CDR2 SVGAGI (reference sequence). CDR3 sequence: CASSSDRAVSYNEQFF. The CDR3 bases are TGTGCCAGCAGTTCGGACAGGGCGGTCTCCTACAATGAGCAGTTCTTC.

The chain combines TRBV28 with TRBJ1-5; 8 nucleotides agree with TRBD1. This CDR3 contains 16 residues. Germline trimming cut 6 bases from V and 0 bases from J; bases unmatched to any gene: 7. Looked up from germline, CDR1 is MDHEN and CDR2 is SYDVKM. The CDR3 DNA follows: TGTGCCAGCAGAGGACAGGGCGATTATAGCAATCAGCCCCAGCATTTT. Translation gives CASRGQGDYSNQPQHF.

This clonotype was detected once. This could be a read error, since a much larger clone is one nucleotide away. This chain connects TRBV4-2 to TRBJ2-4; 8 nucleotides match TRBD1. Per germline, CDR1 LGHNA and CDR2 YNFKEQ. This CDR3 spans 15 amino acids. The CDR3 DNA reads as TGTGCCAGCAGCCAGGACAGGGATCGCAAAGACATTCAGTACTTC. This codes for CASSQDRDRKDIQYF.

This clonotype was recorded once. A much bigger clone sits one base away, suggesting this may be a read error. This chain joins TRBV7-2 and TRBJ2-5; D is ambiguous. The J call may be mistaken, given a closer DNA end match to TRBJ2-1. CDR1 and CDR2 from the germline V gene are SGHTA and FQGNSA. CDR3 length: 13 amino acids. The CDR3 loop is CASSFGNQETQFF. CDR3 coding DNA: TGTGCCAGCAGCTTCGGTAATCAAGAGACCCAGTTCTTC.

The gene calls are TRBV4-1 and TRBJ2-7; the D is unclear. Trimming shortened V by 0 bases and J by 3 bases, and 15 bases separated the two germline ends. Germline V gene sequence: CDR1 MGHRA, CDR2 YSYEKL. CDR3 length: 16 residues. This chain's CDR3 is CASSQERRSTDYEQYF. For the CDR3, the DNA is TGCGCCAGCAGCCAAGAAAGGCGCTCGACTGACTACGAGCAGTACTTC.

This clonotype was observed a handful of times. The chain is built from TRBV3-1 and TRBJ2-7; 7 nucleotides align to TRBD1. Losses at the gene ends were 1 base for V and 7 bases for J; bases not matched to a gene: 10. CDR1 and CDR2 from the germline V gene are LGHDT and YNNKEL (reference sequence). The CDR3 contains 15 residues. The CDR3 nucleotides are TGTGCCAGCAGCCAAGTTTCGACAGGGCTATGGGAGCAGTACTTC. Translated: CASSQVSTGLWEQYF.

This clonotype was detected ten times or more. The chain is built from TRBV6-6 and TRBJ2-3; unclear D gene. The J call may be in error: the DNA end matches TRBJ2-5 better. This CDR3 has 11 residues. The germline V gene encodes CDR1 MNHNY and CDR2 SVGAGI (reference sequence). CDR3 nucleotides: TGTGCCAGCTCCACGGGCGGGACCCAGTACTTC. This sequence encodes CASSTGGTQYF.

This clonotype was picked up many times. The V gene is TRBV30, the J gene TRBJ2-6; either TRBD1 or TRBD2 may supply D (6 bases each). The V gene lost 2 bases and the J gene lost 2 bases, with 19 bases spanning the gap. Germline V gene lookup returns CDR1 GTSNPN and CDR2 SVGIG (reference sequence). This CDR3 has 18 amino acids. CDR3 sequence: CAWSSGGAGAAGANVLTF. The CDR3 nucleotides read TGTGCCTGGAGTTCTGGAGGGGCAGGGGCGGCTGGGGCCAACGTCCTGACTTTC.

This clonotype was picked up a small number of times. The chain carries TRBV6-5 and TRBJ1-2, with 7 nucleotides matching TRBD1. CDR3 length equals 13 residues. Trimming at V came to 7 bases and at J to 7 bases, leaving 9 bases not matched to a gene. Germline lookup yields CDR1 MNHEY and CDR2 SVGAGI. Written as DNA, the CDR3 is TGTGCCAGCAACGACAGGGCCCCTAGTGGCTACACCTTC. It specifies CASNDRAPSGYTF.